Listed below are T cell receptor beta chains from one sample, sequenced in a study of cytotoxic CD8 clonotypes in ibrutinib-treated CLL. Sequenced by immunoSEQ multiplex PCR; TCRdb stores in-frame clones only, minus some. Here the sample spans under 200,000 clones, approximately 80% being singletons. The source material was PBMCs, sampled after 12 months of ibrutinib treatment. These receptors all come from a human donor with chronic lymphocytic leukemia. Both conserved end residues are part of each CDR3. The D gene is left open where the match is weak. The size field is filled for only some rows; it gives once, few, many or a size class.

TGTGCCAGCAGCCGGACAGGGGGCAATGAGCAGTTCTTC CASSRTGGNEQFF TRBV7-3 TRBD1 TRBJ2-1 few
TGTGCCAGCAGTGGGTTCGGCTACAATGAGCAGTTCTTC CASSGFGYNEQFF TRBV6-1 NA TRBJ2-1 few
TGTGCCAGCAGTTTCTATCAGGGTCAAAAACTGTTTTTT CASSFYQGQKLFF TRBV27 NA TRBJ1-4 NA
TGTGCCACGAAAAATGGAGGGCAGTATTTT CATKNGGQYF TRBV10-3 NA TRBJ2-3 NA
TGCGCCAGCAGCTTGGAGGCGGGAGGGGGGTTCGAGCAGTACTTC CASSLEAGGGFEQYF TRBV5-1 TRBD2 TRBJ2-7 NA
TGTGCCACCAGCAGAGATTTGCAAGGGGGCGTTGGGGAGACCCAGTACTTC CATSRDLQGGVGETQYF TRBV15 TRBD1 TRBJ2-5 NA
TGTGCCAGCAGCTTAGCGTCGTACGGGAACACTGAAGCTTTCTTT CASSLASYGNTEAFF TRBV7-8 NA TRBJ1-1 NA
TGTGCCAGCAGCTTTCCCGGCGGGGGGTCCAATGAGCAGTTCTTC CASSFPGGGSNEQFF TRBV7-9 TRBD2 TRBJ2-1 NA
TGTGCCAGCAGCACCCCTAGGGTAGCAGATACGCAGTATTTT CASSTPRVADTQYF TRBV5-4 NA TRBJ2-3 once
TGTGCCTGGAGTGTTCGGAGGCGGGCCGCCCCCGAGACCCAGTACTTC CAWSVRRRAAPETQYF TRBV30 NA TRBJ2-5 NA
TGTGCCAGTACTCCTCGGGACCGAAACGACTATGGCTACACCTTC CASTPRDRNDYGYTF TRBV19 NA TRBJ1-2 NA
TGTGCCAGCAGCTTAGTTGTCTCTAACACCGGGGAGCTGTTTTTT CASSLVVSNTGELFF TRBV7-8 NA TRBJ2-2 NA
TGCAGTGCTAGACGGGACAGGCCGCAGTTCTTC CSARRDRPQFF TRBV20-1 TRBD1 TRBJ2-1 NA
TGTGCCAGCAGTTTATCGATAACGGGAGAGACCCAGTACTTC CASSLSITGETQYF TRBV27 NA TRBJ2-5 NA
TGTGCCAGCAGCCAAGATGAGAGTCGGCACGAGCAGTACTTC CASSQDESRHEQYF TRBV4-2 NA TRBJ2-7 NA
TGTGCCAGCAGCAGATTAGCCGGGAGGTTCGATACGCAGTATTTT CASSRLAGRFDTQYF TRBV6-5 TRBD2 TRBJ2-3 NA
TGTGCCAGCAGTGCAACTAATGAAAAACTGTTTTTT CASSATNEKLFF TRBV7-8 NA TRBJ1-4 NA
TGTGCCAGCAGCCCCGGCACAGATACGCAGTATTTT CASSPGTDTQYF TRBV7-2 NA TRBJ2-3 NA
TGTGCCAGCACCCTAGAGGGGGGAAGTGGCTACACCTTC CASTLEGGSGYTF TRBV9 NA TRBJ1-2 NA
TGTGCCAGCAGCCCCCGGACACCTACGAACACCGGGGAGCTGTTTTTT CASSPRTPTNTGELFF TRBV14 NA TRBJ2-2 NA
TGTGCCAGCACCTTCCCCGGTGGGGCAGGGCGCACTGAAGCTTTCTTT CASTFPGGAGRTEAFF TRBV28 NA TRBJ1-1 NA
TGCGCCAGCAGCCACCGGGACAGGGGGCCCGGGGAGCTGTTTTTT CASSHRDRGPGELFF TRBV5-1 TRBD1 TRBJ2-2 NA
TGCAGCGCATTACCTGACAGGTCCGCGAACACCGGGGAGCTGTTTTTT CSALPDRSANTGELFF TRBV29-1 NA TRBJ2-2 NA
TGTGCCACCAGCAGAGAACGAACCCAGTACTTC CATSRERTQYF TRBV15 NA TRBJ2-5 NA
TGTGCCATGGCGGGACAGGGGGCCTACTCACCCCTCCACTTT CAMAGQGAYSPLHF TRBV10-3 TRBD1 TRBJ1-6 NA
TGTGCCAGCAGCCAACCGGGGACTAGCGGGAGGGCCTATGGCTCAGATACGCAGTATTTT CASSQPGTSGRAYGSDTQYF TRBV4-2 TRBD2 TRBJ2-3 NA
TGTGCCACCCAGGGGTTCTATGGCTACACCTTC CATQGFYGYTF TRBV6-5 NA TRBJ1-2 NA
TGTGCCAGCAAATCTGGAAACACCATATATTTT CASKSGNTIYF TRBV9 NA TRBJ1-3 NA
TGTGCCAGCAGTTATTTCGCAGGTACCTACGAGCAGTACTTC CASSYFAGTYEQYF TRBV6-6 NA TRBJ2-7 NA
TGTGCCAGCAGTTGGGGCGGGACAGGAGGAAACACCATATATTTT CASSWGGTGGNTIYF TRBV28 TRBD1 TRBJ1-3 NA
TGTGCCAGCAGCTTGGGGAACAGGGGTTCTCGAGAGACCCAGTACTTC CASSLGNRGSRETQYF TRBV11-3 TRBD1 TRBJ2-5 NA